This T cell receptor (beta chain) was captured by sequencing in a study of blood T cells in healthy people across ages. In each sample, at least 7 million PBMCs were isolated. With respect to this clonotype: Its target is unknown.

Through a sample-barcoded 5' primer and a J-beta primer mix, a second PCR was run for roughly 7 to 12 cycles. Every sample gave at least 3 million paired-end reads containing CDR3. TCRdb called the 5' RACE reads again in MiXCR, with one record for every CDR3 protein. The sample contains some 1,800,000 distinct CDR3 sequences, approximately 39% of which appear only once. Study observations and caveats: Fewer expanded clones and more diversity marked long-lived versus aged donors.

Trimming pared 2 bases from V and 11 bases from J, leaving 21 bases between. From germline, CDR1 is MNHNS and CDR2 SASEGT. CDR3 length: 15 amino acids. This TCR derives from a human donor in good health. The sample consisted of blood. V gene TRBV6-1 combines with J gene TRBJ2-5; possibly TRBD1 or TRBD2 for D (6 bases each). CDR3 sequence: CASSETTGHRGEQYF. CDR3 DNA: TGTGCCAGCAGTGAAACGACAGGTCATAGGGGGGAGCAGTACTTC.